Below are 15 T cell receptor beta chains sequenced from a single sample in a study of regulatory T cells in long-lasting Graves disease. Arm-PCR of CDR3 regions and iRepertoire HTBI primers were the basis on which TCR beta libraries were built. TCRdb reanalysed the multiplex PCR reads using MiXCR and keeps one entry per CDR3 protein. The sample consists of 400,000 to 450,000 distinct CDR3 sequences, 15% to 20% of them appearing once. Noted time point: newly diagnosed GD, antithyroid drugs for less than 3 months. Following extraction of RNA from PBMCs, that RNA was used to make the TCR library. These data were likewise used in another study, on T cells in Graves' hyperthyroidism and ophthalmopathy.

The specimen was peripheral blood mononuclear cells (PBMCs), collected at new diagnosis, from a patient treated with antithyroid drugs. Receptors originate from a woman aged 25 to 45 with Graves disease.

The sample holds many counts of this clonotype. This chain links TRBV18 with TRBJ1-1; 7 bases fit TRBD1. Germline V gene data show CDR1 as KGHSH and CDR2 as LQKENI. This CDR3 has 12 residues. After removal of 2 bases from V and 10 bases from J, the junction contained 4 bases not matched to a gene. The DNA for the CDR3 is TGTGCCAGCTCACCAGACAGGGTAGGAGCTTTCTTT. Its translation: CASSPDRVGAFF. Full variable domain (missing parts from reference TRBV18 and TRBJ1-1): NAGVMQNPRHLVRRRGQEARLRCSPMKGHSHVYWYRQLPEEGLKFMVYLQKENIIDESGMPKERFSAEFPKEGPSILRIQQVVRGDSAAYFCASSPDRVGAFFGQGTRLTVV.

The chain combines TRBV20-1 with TRBJ2-7; TRBD2 might be the D (6 bases). Per the germline V gene, CDR1 is DFQATT and CDR2 is SNEGSKA (reference sequence). V lost 0 bases, J lost 1 base, and 10 bases lay in between. The CDR3 loop spans 14 amino acids. CDR3 residues: CSARDPEGSYEQYF. The CDR3 nucleotides read TGCAGTGCTAGAGATCCGGAGGGGTCCTACGAGCAGTACTTC.

The CDR3 sequence is CASTHSAGFTGELFF. The CDR3 region has the DNA TGTGCCAGCACCCACAGTGCAGGCTTCACCGGGGAGCTGTTTTTT. The chain combines TRBV12-3 or TRBV12-4 with TRBJ2-2, with D unresolved. CDR3 length: 15 residues. V was clipped by 7 bases and J by 4 bases, with 16 bases between them.

This clonotype has at least ten counts. The chain carries TRBV18 and TRBJ1-2, with D possibly matching TRBD1 (5 bases). CDR1 is KGHSH, CDR2 LQKENI, per germline. CDR3 length equals 14 residues. The V end was cut by 0 bases, the J end by 7 bases, with 12 bases between. The CDR3 nucleotides are TGTGCCAGCTCACCACCTGGCAGGGACTCTGGCTACACCTTC. Protein sequence: CASSPPGRDSGYTF.

There are many counts of this clonotype. V and J are TRBV3-1 and TRBJ2-3, with 8 bases matching TRBD1. The CDR3 totals 15 residues. Trimming removed 7 bases from V and 1 base from J; junction bases left unmatched: 7. The germline V gene encodes CDR1 LGHDT and CDR2 YNNKEL (reference sequence). The CDR3 loop reads CASTPGQGGTDTQYF. For the CDR3, the DNA is TGTGCCAGCACCCCCGGACAGGGAGGCACAGATACGCAGTATTTT.

The CDR3 DNA reads TGTGCCAGCAGCCGGCGGGACAGGGATGAAAAACTGTTTTTT. Translation gives CASSRRDRDEKLFF. This rearrangement joins TRBV5-6 to TRBJ1-4, with TRBD1 matching 9 bases. Germline-derived CDR1 and CDR2 are SGHDT and YYEEEE. CDR3 length: 14 residues. J gave up 6 bases and V 4 bases, and 4 bases lay outside the gene matches.

This clonotype has a count of ten or more. One end of the junction is discordant with germline, which a read error may explain. The rearrangement uses TRBV11-1 and TRBJ2-1; 8 bases line up with TRBD2. This CDR3 spans 11 amino acids. Looked up from germline, CDR1 is SGHAT and CDR2 is FQDESV (reference sequence). CDR3 sequence (DNA): TGTGCCGGCAGATCTAGCGGGGAGCAGTTCTTC. This gives the protein CAGRSSGEQFF.

This chain uses TRBV10-3 with TRBJ2-1; D may be TRBD1 (5 bases). The CDR3 covers 14 residues. CDR1 and CDR2 (germline): ENHRY, SYGVKD. Trimming shortened V by 6 bases and J by 5 bases, and 14 bases separated the two germline ends. The DNA for the CDR3 is TGTGCCATCAGGCCGGACACACCAAACAATGAGCAGTTCTTC. Amino acids: CAIRPDTPNNEQFF.

The table lists this clonotype with many counts. The chain has TRBV6-1 and TRBJ2-1; TRBD2 aligns across 11 bases. Germline values: CDR1 MNHNS, CDR2 SASEGT. The CDR3 is 18 residues long. V gave up 6 bases and J gave up 2 bases; unmatched junction bases: 12. CDR3 in DNA: TGTGCCAGCAGACTACTAGCGGGAGAGGAGGACCCCTACAATGAGCAGTTCTTC. This encodes CASRLLAGEEDPYNEQFF.

There are a few counts of this clonotype. The chain uses TRBV27 and TRBJ2-6, with a possible D match to TRBD1 (5 bases). The V gene lost 3 bases and the J gene lost 0 bases, with 9 bases spanning the gap. Germline values: CDR1 MNHEY, CDR2 SMNVEV (reference sequence). This CDR3 has 16 amino acids. The CDR3 DNA sequence: TGTGCCAGCAGTTTGACAGTCCCCTCTGGGGCCAACGTCCTGACTTTC. Amino acids: CASSLTVPSGANVLTF.

This clonotype was recorded a few times. The gene calls are TRBV29-1 and TRBJ2-7; D is possibly TRBD2 (5 bases). Per the germline V gene, CDR1 is SQVTM and CDR2 is ANQGSEA. V was cut by 1 base and J by 3 bases, with 7 bases left in between. The CDR3 sequence is 12 residues long. The CDR3 region is CSVEGLNYEQYF. In DNA form, the CDR3 reads TGCAGCGTTGAAGGACTAAACTACGAGCAGTACTTC.

This clonotype was detected ten times or more. The rearrangement uses TRBV5-8 and TRBJ1-1, with TRBD1 matching over 7 bases. The V and J ends lost 3 bases and 3 bases, in that order; junction bases with no gene match: 5. The germline V gene has CDR1 SGHTS and CDR2 YDEGEE. CDR3 length equals 14 residues. CDR3 sequence (DNA): TGTGCCAGCAGCTGGGGACAGAAACACACTGAAGCTTTCTTT. This encodes CASSWGQKHTEAFF.

This rearrangement joins TRBV15 to TRBJ2-2, with D unresolved. CDR3 length: 13 amino acids. Trimming took 3 bases from V and 2 from J, leaving 4 bases between them. CDR1 is LNHNV, CDR2 YYDKDF, per germline (reference sequence). The CDR3 sequence: CATSSKNTGELFF. In nucleotides, the CDR3 is TGTGCCACCAGCAGTAAAAACACCGGGGAGCTGTTTTTT.

For this clonotype: It may be a read error: a sequence one base away is much more abundant. The V gene is TRBV2, the J gene TRBJ2-1; 15 bases agree with TRBD2. Germline values: CDR1 SNHLY, CDR2 FYNNEI. The CDR3 extends over 17 amino acids. V was clipped by 5 bases and J by 7 bases; unmatched bases: 9. The CDR3 DNA follows: TGTGCCAGCAGTACCTTAGGACTAGCGGGAGGGAGGAATGAGCAGTTCTTC. Amino acid sequence: CASSTLGLAGGRNEQFF.

V is TRBV12-3 or TRBV12-4 and J is TRBJ1-1; 7 bases align to TRBD1. This CDR3 is built from 15 residues. The V and J ends lost 3 bases and 4 bases, in that order; junction bases with no gene match: 8. CDR3 DNA sequence: TGTGCCAGCAGTTTGCAAGGGGGCTTAGGCACTGAAGCTTTCTTT. Encoded protein: CASSLQGGLGTEAFF.